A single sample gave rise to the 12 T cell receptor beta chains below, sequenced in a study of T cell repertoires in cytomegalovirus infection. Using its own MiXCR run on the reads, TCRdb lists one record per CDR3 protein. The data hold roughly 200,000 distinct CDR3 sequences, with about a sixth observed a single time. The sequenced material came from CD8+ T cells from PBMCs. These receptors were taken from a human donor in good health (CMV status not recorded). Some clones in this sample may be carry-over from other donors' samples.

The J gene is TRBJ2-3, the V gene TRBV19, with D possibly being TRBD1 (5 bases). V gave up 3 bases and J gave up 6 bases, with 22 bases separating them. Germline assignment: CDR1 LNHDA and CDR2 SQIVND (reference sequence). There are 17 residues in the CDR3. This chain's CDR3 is CASSIVQLDAAGDTQYF. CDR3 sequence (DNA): TGTGCCAGTAGTATTGTACAACTGGACGCAGCAGGGGATACGCAGTATTTT.

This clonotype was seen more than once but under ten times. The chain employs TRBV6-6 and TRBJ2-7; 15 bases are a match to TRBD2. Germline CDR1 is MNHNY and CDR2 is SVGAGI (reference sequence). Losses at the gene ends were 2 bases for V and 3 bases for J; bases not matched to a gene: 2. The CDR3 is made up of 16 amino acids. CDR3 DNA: TGTGCCAGCAGTTACGGGACTAGCGGGGGGTTCTACGAGCAGTACTTC. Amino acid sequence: CASSYGTSGGFYEQYF.

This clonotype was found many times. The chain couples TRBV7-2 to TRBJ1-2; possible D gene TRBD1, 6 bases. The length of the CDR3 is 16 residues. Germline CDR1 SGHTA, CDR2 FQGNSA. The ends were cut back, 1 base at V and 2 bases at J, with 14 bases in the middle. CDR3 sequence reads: CASSLVFGQRNYGYTF. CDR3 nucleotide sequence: TGTGCCAGCAGCTTAGTATTTGGACAGAGAAACTATGGCTACACCTTC.

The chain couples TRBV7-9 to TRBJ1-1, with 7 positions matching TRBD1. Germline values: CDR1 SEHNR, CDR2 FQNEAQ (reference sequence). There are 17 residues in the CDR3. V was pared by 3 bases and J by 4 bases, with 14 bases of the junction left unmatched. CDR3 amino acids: CASSFLQGQDRFTEAFF. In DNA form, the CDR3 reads TGTGCCAGCAGCTTTCTCCAGGGCCAGGACAGGTTCACTGAAGCTTTCTTT. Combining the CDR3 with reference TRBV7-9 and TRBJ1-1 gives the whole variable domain DTGVSQNPRHKITKRGQNVTFRCDPISEHNRLYWYRQTLGQGPEFLTYFQNEAQLEKSRLLSDRFSAERPKGSFSTLEIQRTEQGDSAMYLCASSFLQGQDRFTEAFFGQGTRLTVV.

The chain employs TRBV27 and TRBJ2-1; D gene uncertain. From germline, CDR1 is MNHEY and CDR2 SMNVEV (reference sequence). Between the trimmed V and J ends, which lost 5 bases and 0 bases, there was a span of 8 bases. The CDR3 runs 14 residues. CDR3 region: CASSHRSSYNEQFF. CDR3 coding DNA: TGTGCCAGCAGTCATCGCAGCTCCTACAATGAGCAGTTCTTC.

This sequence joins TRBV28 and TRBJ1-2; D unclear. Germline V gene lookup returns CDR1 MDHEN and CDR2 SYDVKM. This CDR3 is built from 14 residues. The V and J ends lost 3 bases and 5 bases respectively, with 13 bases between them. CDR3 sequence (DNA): TGTGCCAGCAGTTTCCCGAAGGAGGGTTATGGCTACACCTTC. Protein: CASSFPKEGYGYTF.

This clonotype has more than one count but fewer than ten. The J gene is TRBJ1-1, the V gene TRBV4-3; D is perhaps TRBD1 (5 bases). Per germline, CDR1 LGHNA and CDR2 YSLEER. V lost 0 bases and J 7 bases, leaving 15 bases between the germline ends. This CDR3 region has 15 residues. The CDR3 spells CASSQDQQGRSEAFF. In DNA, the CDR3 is TGCGCCAGCAGCCAAGATCAGCAGGGTCGGAGTGAAGCTTTCTTT.

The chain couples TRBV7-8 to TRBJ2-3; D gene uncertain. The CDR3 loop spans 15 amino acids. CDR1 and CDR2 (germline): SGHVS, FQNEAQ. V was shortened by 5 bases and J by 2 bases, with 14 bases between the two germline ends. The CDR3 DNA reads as TGTGCCAGCAGCCAAGAAAACCTAGTCACAGATACGCAGTATTTT. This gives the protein CASSQENLVTDTQYF.

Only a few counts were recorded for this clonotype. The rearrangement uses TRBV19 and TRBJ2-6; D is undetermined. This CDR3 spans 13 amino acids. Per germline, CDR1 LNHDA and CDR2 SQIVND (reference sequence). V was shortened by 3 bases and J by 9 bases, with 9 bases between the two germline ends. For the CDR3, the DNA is TGTGCCAGTAGTATGCGGCGGATCAACGTCCTGACTTTC. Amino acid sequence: CASSMRRINVLTF.

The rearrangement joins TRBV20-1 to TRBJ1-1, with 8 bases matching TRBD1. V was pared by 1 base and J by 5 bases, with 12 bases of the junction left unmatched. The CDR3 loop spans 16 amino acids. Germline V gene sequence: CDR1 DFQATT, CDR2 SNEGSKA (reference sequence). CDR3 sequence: CSARGARQGTWTEAFF. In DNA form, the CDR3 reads TGCAGTGCTAGAGGGGCTCGACAGGGGACTTGGACTGAAGCTTTCTTT.

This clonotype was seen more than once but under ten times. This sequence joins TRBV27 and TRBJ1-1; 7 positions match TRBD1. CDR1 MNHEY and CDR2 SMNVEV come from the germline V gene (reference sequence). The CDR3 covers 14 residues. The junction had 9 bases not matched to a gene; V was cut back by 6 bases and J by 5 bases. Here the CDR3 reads CASSVYTGETEAFF. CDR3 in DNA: TGTGCCAGCAGCGTGTACACAGGGGAAACTGAAGCTTTCTTT.

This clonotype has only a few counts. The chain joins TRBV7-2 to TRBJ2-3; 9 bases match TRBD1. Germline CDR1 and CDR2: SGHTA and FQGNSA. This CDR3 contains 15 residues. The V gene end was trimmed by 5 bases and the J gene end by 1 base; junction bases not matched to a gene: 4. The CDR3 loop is CASSHRDRGTDTQYF. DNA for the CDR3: TGTGCCAGCAGCCACCGGGACAGGGGCACAGATACGCAGTATTTT.